The rows below give T cell receptor beta chains drawn from one sample of a study of blood T cell repertoires in COVID-19. Here immunoSEQ multiplex PCR was the method, and the copy in TCRdb shows in-frame clones only, minus some. The sample lists 300,000 to 400,000 clones, 90% occurring once. Sequencing was carried out using PBMCs or T cells enriched from blood (not recorded which). These receptors all stem from a woman aged 25 to 45 who had been exposed to COVID-19. Each CDR3 is given without its conserved first and last residue. Expanded clones are given a class, and other clones once, few, many or no size at all.

v_gene: TRBV7-9
abundance: -
CDR3aa: ASIDWYQETQY

v_gene: TRBV7-2
abundance: -
CDR3aa: ASSSGTGNYGYT

v_gene: TRBV3-1/TRBV3-2
abundance: -
CDR3aa: ASSPFAGGTEAF

v_gene: TRBV12-3/TRBV12-4
abundance: -
CDR3aa: ASSRTGTQPQH

v_gene: TRBV6-4
abundance: -
CDR3aa: ASSSTSGADEQF

v_gene: TRBV12-3/TRBV12-4
abundance: -
CDR3aa: ASSPGGYGYT

v_gene: TRBV5-1
abundance: -
CDR3aa: ASTPGTVTHNEQF

v_gene: TRBV19
abundance: -
CDR3aa: ASSIGPHGTNEKLF

v_gene: TRBV2
abundance: -
CDR3aa: ASSVLSRVDEAF

v_gene: TRBV19
abundance: -
CDR3aa: ASSPPTGLNTEAF

v_gene: TRBV2
abundance: -
CDR3aa: ASMRDMNTEAF

v_gene: TRBV5-4
abundance: -
CDR3aa: ASSSPGQGHGYT

v_gene: TRBV28
abundance: -
CDR3aa: ASRSQEQKGYT

v_gene: TRBV18
abundance: -
CDR3aa: ASSPKDRGNNSPLH

v_gene: TRBV23-1
abundance: -
CDR3aa: ASSRPGTGEDSAKNIQY

v_gene: TRBV24-1
abundance: once
CDR3aa: ATSDSGTRNEQF

v_gene: TRBV27
abundance: -
CDR3aa: ASSHRGNTEAF

v_gene: TRBV30
abundance: -
CDR3aa: AWSLGGNEQF

v_gene: TRBV4-1
abundance: once
CDR3aa: ASSQDRRGTGELF

v_gene: TRBV9
abundance: -
CDR3aa: ASSERGAGGDTDTQY

v_gene: TRBV4-1
abundance: -
CDR3aa: ASSRGPGQGNNQPQH

v_gene: TRBV5-1
abundance: -
CDR3aa: ASSSKSGPNTEAF

v_gene: TRBV28
abundance: -
CDR3aa: ASIWGQAAF

v_gene: TRBV5-1
abundance: -
CDR3aa: ASSLKGSYGYT

v_gene: TRBV5-1
abundance: -
CDR3aa: ASSLAAGDYGYT

v_gene: TRBV6-2/TRBV6-3
abundance: -
CDR3aa: ASSFSLGANVLT